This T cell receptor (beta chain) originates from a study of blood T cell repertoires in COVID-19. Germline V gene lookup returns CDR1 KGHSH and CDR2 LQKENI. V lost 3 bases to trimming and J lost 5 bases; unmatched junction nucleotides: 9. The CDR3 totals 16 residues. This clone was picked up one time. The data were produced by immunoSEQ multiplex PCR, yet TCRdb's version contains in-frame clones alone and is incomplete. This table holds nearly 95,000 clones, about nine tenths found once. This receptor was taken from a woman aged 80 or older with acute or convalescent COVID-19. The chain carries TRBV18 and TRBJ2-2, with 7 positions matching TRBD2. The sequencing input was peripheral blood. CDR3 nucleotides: TGTGCCAGCTCACCGGCGGGGGTCCGATGGACCGGGGAGCTGTTTTTT. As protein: CASSPAGVRWTGELFF.